This T cell receptor beta chain was identified during a study of blood T cell repertoires in COVID-19. TCRdb's table, derived via immunoSEQ multiplex PCR, lists solely in-frame clones and lacks some. The data show under 250,000 clones, over 75% seen once. Unmatched junction bases numbered 7, after V lost 9 bases and J lost 5 bases. Germline CDR1 is LNHDA and CDR2 is SQIVND (reference sequence). The CDR3 has 13 amino acids. This TCR was recovered from a middle-aged man with COVID-19, enrolled during active disease. Sequencing used peripheral blood. This chain uses TRBV19 with TRBJ1-5; 7 nucleotides match TRBD1. The CDR3 sequence: CASIDREDQPQHF. The DNA of the CDR3 is TGTGCCAGCATCGACAGGGAAGATCAGCCCCAGCATTTT.